This T cell receptor beta chain emerged from a study of blood T cell repertoires in COVID-19. In the study overall: Samples taken during acute and convalescent COVID-19 were collected in the United States, Italy and Spain. PBMCs, B-cell-depleted T cells, or T cells were the source of the cDNA or gDNA that made up the material.

Clinical history reported by participants formed the basis on which cohorts were assigned. CDR1 and CDR2 from the germline V gene are SNHLY and FYNNEI. The CDR3 extends over 15 amino acids. The junction had 12 bases not matched to a gene; V was cut back by 7 bases and J by 4 bases. In the authors' workflow: Reference gene primer amplification yielded estimated nucleated cell counts. Some clones are missing from TCRdb's copy, which holds only in-frame ones; the method was immunoSEQ multiplex PCR. V, J and clone size derive from that table, while D and trimming were established from the DNA sequence. The profile shows almost 400,000 clones, roughly 89% of them singletons.

The V and J genes are TRBV2 and TRBJ2-7; 8 bases agree with TRBD1. Sequencing was done on a sample of PBMCs or T cells enriched from blood (not recorded which). The clonotype was recovered from a woman in her 30s who had recovered from COVID-19. CDR3: CASIRDRTSTYEQYF. The CDR3 coding sequence is TGTGCCAGCATTAGGGACAGGACATCGACTTACGAGCAGTACTTC.